Here is one TCR beta chain with its context. Only in-frame clones appear in the TCRdb table, and some are missing; sequencing was by immunoSEQ multiplex PCR. Altogether around 260,000 clones are present, around 85% being singletons, with the ten largest covering roughly 4%. Everyone who took part was roughly 18 to 89 years old, and they came from over 20 US areas. Participants reported their clinical history, and cohort assignment relied on those reports. Either two negative PCRs, clearance, or symptom resolution qualified Cohort 3 donors as recovered. The entry originates in a study of blood T cell repertoires in COVID-19. In the study overall: Material from acute and convalescent COVID-19 was sourced from the United States, Italy and Spain.

The V gene's germline CDR1 is MNHEY and CDR2 SVGAGI. J gave up 6 bases and V 6 bases, and 7 bases lay outside the gene matches. The CDR3 contains 13 residues. Sequencing input: PBMCs or T cells enriched from blood (not recorded which). The genes are TRBV6-5 and TRBJ2-7, with TRBD1 matching 8 bases. This TCR derives from a woman in her twenties or thirties who had recovered from COVID-19. CDR3 in DNA: TGTGCCAGCAGATGGACAGGGCAAGGCGAGCAGTACTTC. Encoded protein: CASRWTGQGEQYF.